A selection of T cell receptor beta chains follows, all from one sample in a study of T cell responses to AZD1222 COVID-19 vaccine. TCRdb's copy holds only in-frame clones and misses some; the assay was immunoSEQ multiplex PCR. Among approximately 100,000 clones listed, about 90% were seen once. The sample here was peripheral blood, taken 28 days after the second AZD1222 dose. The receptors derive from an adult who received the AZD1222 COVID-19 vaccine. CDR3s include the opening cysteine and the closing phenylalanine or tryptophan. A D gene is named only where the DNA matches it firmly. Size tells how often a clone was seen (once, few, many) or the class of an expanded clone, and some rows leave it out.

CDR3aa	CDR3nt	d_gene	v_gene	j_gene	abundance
CASSNYISAYEQYF	TGTGCCAGTAGTAACTACATAAGTGCCTACGAGCAGTACTTC	-	TRBV19	TRBJ2-7	-
CARSPFRQGAIIVFPNQPQHF	TGTGCCAGAAGCCCGTTCCGACAGGGGGCGATTATTGTTTTTCCCAATCAGCCCCAGCATTTT	TRBD1	TRBV5-3	TRBJ1-5	-
CANSYQWNTDTQYF	TGCGCCAACAGCTATCAATGGAATACAGATACGCAGTATTTT	-	TRBV5-1	TRBJ2-3	-
CATNTVDNEKLFF	TGTGCCACCAATACAGTCGATAATGAAAAACTGTTTTTT	-	TRBV15	TRBJ1-4	-
CASSFSSGANVLTF	TGTGCCAGCAGTTTTAGTTCCGGGGCCAACGTCCTGACTTTC	-	TRBV5-6	TRBJ2-6	few
CASSLSSGSNNEQFF	TGTGCCAGCAGCTTGTCTAGCGGGAGTAACAATGAGCAGTTCTTC	TRBD2	TRBV7-3	TRBJ2-1	-
CASGQGDSYEQYF	TGTGCCAGTGGACAGGGCGACTCCTACGAGCAGTACTTC	TRBD1	TRBV6-5	TRBJ2-7	once
CASSAGGSNQPQHF	TGTGCCAGCAGTGCAGGGGGAAGCAATCAGCCCCAGCATTTT	TRBD1	TRBV28	TRBJ1-5	once
CASSYSSYNEQFF	TGTGCCAGCAGTTACTCTTCCTACAATGAGCAGTTCTTC	-	TRBV6-5	TRBJ2-1	few
CASSRGSGAYYGYTF	TGTGCCAGCTCACGAGGGTCGGGGGCCTACTATGGCTACACCTTC	-	TRBV18	TRBJ1-2	-
CASSPIGGGDTEAFF	TGTGCCAGCAGCCCAATTGGGGGGGGTGACACTGAAGCTTTCTTT	-	TRBV9	TRBJ1-1	-
CSAQGAGYEQYF	TGCAGCGCACAGGGGGCAGGTTACGAGCAGTACTTC	TRBD1	TRBV29-1	TRBJ2-7	-
CATLQYGLGRGVTGELFF	TGTGCCACCCTCCAATACGGATTAGGGAGAGGAGTCACCGGGGAGCTGTTTTTT	-	TRBV28	TRBJ2-2	-
CASSLDAGPSEQFF	TGCGCCAGCAGCTTGGATGCAGGTCCTTCGGAGCAGTTCTTC	-	TRBV5-1	TRBJ2-1	-
CASSVGDDYEQYF	TGTGCCAGCAGCGTAGGGGATGACTACGAGCAGTACTTC	-	TRBV9	TRBJ2-7	-
CASSLLGQGSYNEQFF	TGTGCCAGCAGTTTGTTGGGACAGGGCTCCTACAATGAGCAGTTCTTC	TRBD1	TRBV27	TRBJ2-1	-
CATTTGSGNTIYF	TGTGCCACTACGACAGGCTCTGGAAACACCATATATTTT	-	TRBV12-3/TRBV12-4	TRBJ1-3	-
CASSFGRGNEKLFF	TGCGCCAGCAGCTTCGGGAGAGGCAATGAAAAACTGTTTTTT	-	TRBV5-1	TRBJ1-4	-
CASSPSSNTGELFF	TGTGCCAGCAGCCCGTCCTCGAACACCGGGGAGCTGTTTTTT	-	TRBV7-3	TRBJ2-2	-
CASSIGDRKNIQYF	TGTGCCAGCTCCATAGGGGACAGGAAAAACATTCAGTACTTC	TRBD1	TRBV11-2	TRBJ2-4	-
CASSLNRDQPQHF	TGTGCCAGTAGTTTAAACAGGGATCAGCCCCAGCATTTT	-	TRBV19	TRBJ1-5	-
CASSLRTEGAFF	TGTGCCAGCAGTTTGCGGACAGAGGGAGCTTTCTTT	-	TRBV28	TRBJ1-1	-
CASSPKSLQNTEAFF	TGTGCCAGCTCACCGAAAAGTCTCCAGAACACTGAAGCTTTCTTT	-	TRBV18	TRBJ1-1	-
CASSLPGEQYF	TGCGCCAGCAGCTTGCCTGGAGAGCAGTACTTC	-	TRBV5-1	TRBJ2-7	-
CASSTGLADSYEQYF	TGTGCCAGCAGTACTGGACTAGCGGACTCCTACGAGCAGTACTTC	TRBD2	TRBV28	TRBJ2-7	-
CAWSAGVQSITNHYEQYF	TGTGCCTGGAGTGCCGGGGTACAGTCGATCACTAACCACTACGAGCAGTACTTC	-	TRBV30	TRBJ2-7	-
CSVYAGPYEQYF	TGCAGCGTTTATGCAGGCCCCTACGAGCAGTACTTC	-	TRBV29-1	TRBJ2-7	-
CASSQVDSLLNYGYTF	TGTGCCAGCAGCCAAGTAGACAGTCTACTAAACTATGGCTACACCTTC	-	TRBV3-1/TRBV3-2	TRBJ1-2	-
CASSFSGGGRNQPQHF	TGTGCCAGCAGCTTTAGTGGGGGAGGTCGCAATCAGCCCCAGCATTTT	-	TRBV7-9	TRBJ1-5	-
CASSFGRGAGNTIYF	TGTGCCAGCAGCTTTGGCAGGGGGGCAGGAAACACCATATATTTT	TRBD1	TRBV7-6	TRBJ1-3	-
CASSQSERGQSNEQYF	TGCGCCAGCAGTCAATCGGAACGAGGACAGTCCAACGAGCAGTACTTC	-	TRBV23-1	TRBJ2-7	once
CATSLTSYGSGNEQFF	TGTGCCACCAGTCTTACTTCGTACGGGAGTGGCAATGAGCAGTTCTTC	-	TRBV24-1	TRBJ2-1	-
CASSLDRARTSQAFF	TGTGCCAGCAGCTTAGATAGGGCCCGGACGTCGCAAGCTTTCTTT	-	TRBV7-9	TRBJ1-1	-
CASSYGGDTEAFF	TGTGCCAGCAGTTACGGGGGGGACACTGAAGCTTTCTTT	-	TRBV6-5	TRBJ1-1	-
CASSPGQQSNYGYTF	TGTGCCAGCTCACCGGGACAGCAATCTAACTATGGCTACACCTTC	TRBD1	TRBV18	TRBJ1-2	-
CASSLATGRATLSTDTQYF	TGCGCCAGCAGCTTGGCTACCGGGAGGGCCACACTCAGCACAGATACGCAGTATTTT	TRBD2	TRBV5-1	TRBJ2-3	-
CASSIRLAGTYEQYF	TGTGCCAGTAGTATAAGGCTAGCGGGAACCTACGAGCAGTACTTC	TRBD2	TRBV19	TRBJ2-7	-
CASSQVISSGTSSYNEQFF	TGTGCCAGCAGCCAAGTTATTTCTAGCGGGACTAGCTCCTACAATGAGCAGTTCTTC	TRBD2	TRBV3-1/TRBV3-2	TRBJ2-1	-